This TCR beta chain was obtained from a study of cytomegalovirus exposure and HLA in healthy donors. PCR was performed using 60 Vbeta and 13 Jbeta primers. Clones were read by immunoSEQ multiplex PCR, and TCRdb kept only the in-frame ones, dropping some. Of under 200,000 clones detected, less than 85% appear once; the ten largest clones hold under 7.5%. The CDR3 covers 13 residues. Trimming shortened V by 8 bases and J by 2 bases, and 10 bases separated the two germline ends. CDR1 ENHRY and CDR2 SYGVKD come from the germline V gene. The receptor was derived from a man aged 35-49 years in good health and CMV-seronegative. The sequenced sample was PBMCs. The J gene is TRBJ1-5, the V gene TRBV10-3; D gene ambiguous. CDR3 in amino acids: CAIWAGGNQPQHF. The CDR3 bases are TGTGCCATCTGGGCTGGTGGCAATCAGCCCCAGCATTTT.